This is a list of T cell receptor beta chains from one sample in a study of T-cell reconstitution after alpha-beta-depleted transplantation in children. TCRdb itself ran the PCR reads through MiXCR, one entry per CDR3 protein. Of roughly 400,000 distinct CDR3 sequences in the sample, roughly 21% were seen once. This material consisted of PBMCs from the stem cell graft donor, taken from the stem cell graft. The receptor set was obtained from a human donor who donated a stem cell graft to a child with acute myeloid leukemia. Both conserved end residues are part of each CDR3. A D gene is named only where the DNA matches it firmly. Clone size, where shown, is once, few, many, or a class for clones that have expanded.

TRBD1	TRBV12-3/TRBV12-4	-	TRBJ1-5	TGTGCCAGCAGCTCTGGGACAGGGGGAAACAATCAGCCCCAGCATTTT	CASSSGTGGNNQPQHF
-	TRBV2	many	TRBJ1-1	TGTGCCAGCACGGGGGTCAACATGAACACTGAAGCTTTCTTT	CASTGVNMNTEAFF
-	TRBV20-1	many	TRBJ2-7	TGCAGTGCTAGTAGGGGAAGCTCCTACGAGCAGTACTTC	CSASRGSSYEQYF
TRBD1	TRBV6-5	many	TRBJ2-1	TGTGCCAGCAGTTACTCGGTTACAGGGGGCAATGAGCAGTTCTTC	CASSYSVTGGNEQFF
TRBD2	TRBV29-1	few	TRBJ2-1	TGCAGCGTTGGCGGCGGGAGCTCCTACAATGAGCAGTTCTTC	CSVGGGSSYNEQFF
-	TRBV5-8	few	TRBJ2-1	TGTGCCAGCAGCTGGCGGGCCGAAAATGAGCAGTTCTTC	CASSWRAENEQFF
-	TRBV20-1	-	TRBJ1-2	TGCAGTGCCGAGAAGGGGGCTAACTATGGCTACACCTTC	CSAEKGANYGYTF
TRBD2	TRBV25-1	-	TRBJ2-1	TGTGCCACCCTAGGCACTAGCGGGAGTTACAATGAGCAGTTCTTC	CATLGTSGSYNEQFF
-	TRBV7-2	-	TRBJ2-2	TGTGCCAGCAGCAGCCTTGGGGGAACCGGGGAGCTGTTTTTT	CASSSLGGTGELFF
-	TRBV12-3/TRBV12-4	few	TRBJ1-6	TGTGCCAGCAGTTCGCCGGGACGGAGCTATAATTCACCCCTCCACTTT	CASSSPGRSYNSPLHF
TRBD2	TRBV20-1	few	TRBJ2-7	TGCAGTGGAAGGACTAGCGGGAGTGGGTACGAGCAGTACTTC	CSGRTSGSGYEQYF
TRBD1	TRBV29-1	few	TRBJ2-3	TGCAGCGTTGAGAATACAGGGGACGAGGGTCATACGCAGTATTTT	CSVENTGDEGHTQYF
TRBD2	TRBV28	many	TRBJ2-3	TGTGCCAGCAGCCGGACTAGCGGCACAGATACGCAGTATTTT	CASSRTSGTDTQYF
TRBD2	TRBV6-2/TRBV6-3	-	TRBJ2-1	TGTGCCAGCAGTTTGTCGACTAGCGGGACCTACAATGAGCAGTTCTTC	CASSLSTSGTYNEQFF
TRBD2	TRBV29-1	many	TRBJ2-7	TGCAGCGTTGCAACTAGCGCCTCCTACGAGCAGTACTTC	CSVATSASYEQYF
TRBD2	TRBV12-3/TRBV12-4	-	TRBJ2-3	TGTGCCAGCAAGCTCAGCGGGAGGCCCACAGATACGCAGTATTTT	CASKLSGRPTDTQYF
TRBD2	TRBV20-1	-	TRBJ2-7	TGCAGTGCTCAAGCGGGAGGTTACGAGCAGTACTTC	CSAQAGGYEQYF
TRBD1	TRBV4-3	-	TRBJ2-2	TGCGCCAGCAGCCGGGACAGGGGTTACACCGGGGAGCTGTTTTTT	CASSRDRGYTGELFF
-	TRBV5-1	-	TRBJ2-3	TGCGCCAGCAGCTTGGCCGGTATAGGGGGCACAGATACGCAGTATTTT	CASSLAGIGGTDTQYF
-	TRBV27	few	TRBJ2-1	TGTGCCAGCAGTCGCTTACTTAGGGGAGTGGGGTCCTACAATGAGCAGTTCTTC	CASSRLLRGVGSYNEQFF
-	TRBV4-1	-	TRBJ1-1	TGCGCCAGCAGCCGATTGACAGAAACGAACACTGAAGCTTTCTTT	CASSRLTETNTEAFF
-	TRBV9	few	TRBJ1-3	TGTGCCAGCAGCGGAGGACTGCTCTCTGGAAACACCATATATTTT	CASSGGLLSGNTIYF
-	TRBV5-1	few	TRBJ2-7	TGCGCCAGCAGCCAAACCGGACAGCTGCACGAGCAGTACTTC	CASSQTGQLHEQYF
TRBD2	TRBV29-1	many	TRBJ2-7	TGCAGCGTGTTACCGGGACTAGCGTTCGAGCAGTACTTC	CSVLPGLAFEQYF
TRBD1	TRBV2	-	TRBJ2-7	TGTGCCAGCAGGCTAGGACAGGGACCCTACGAGCAGTACTTC	CASRLGQGPYEQYF
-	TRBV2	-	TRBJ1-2	TGTGCCAGCAGTGAATTAGGGTACAACTATGGCTACACCTTC	CASSELGYNYGYTF
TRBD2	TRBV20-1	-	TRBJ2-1	TGCAGTGCCCCCGCAACTGGCGGGGGGTACAATGAGCAGTTCTTC	CSAPATGGGYNEQFF
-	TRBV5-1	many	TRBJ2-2	TGCGCCAGCAGACAGGACGGGAACACCGGGGAGCTGTTTTTT	CASRQDGNTGELFF
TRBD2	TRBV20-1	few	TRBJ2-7	TGCAGTGCTTTTTCCGGGACTAGCGGGAGCGACGAGCAGTACTTC	CSAFSGTSGSDEQYF
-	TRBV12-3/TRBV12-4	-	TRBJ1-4	TGTGCCAGCAGTTCCTCACCAACTAATGAAAAACTGTTTTTT	CASSSSPTNEKLFF
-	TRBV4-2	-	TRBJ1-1	TGTGCCAGCAGCCAAGTTCACACTGAAGCTTTCTTT	CASSQVHTEAFF
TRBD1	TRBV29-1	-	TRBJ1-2	TGCAGCGGCTCCAGGGGGAGCGGCTACACCTTC	CSGSRGSGYTF
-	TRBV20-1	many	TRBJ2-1	TGCAGTGCTAGCCGGACGGGACTGGAATACAATGAGCAGTTCTTC	CSASRTGLEYNEQFF
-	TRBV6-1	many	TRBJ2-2	TGTGGTGCAGGGGCGCTGAACACCGGGGAGCTGTTTTTT	CGAGALNTGELFF
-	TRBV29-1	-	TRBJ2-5	TGCAGCGTAGGACAGTCCCAAGAGACCCAGTACTTC	CSVGQSQETQYF
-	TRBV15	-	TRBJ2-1	TGTGCCACCAGAAAGGACAGCAATGAGCAGTTCTTC	CATRKDSNEQFF
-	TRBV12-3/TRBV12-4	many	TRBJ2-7	TGTGCCAGCAGTTACGGGGGCTACGAGCAGTACTTC	CASSYGGYEQYF
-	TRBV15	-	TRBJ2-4	TGTGCCACCAGCAGAACAGGGTTGGACATTCAGTACTTC	CATSRTGLDIQYF
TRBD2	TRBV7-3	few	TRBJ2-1	TGTGCCAGCAGCTTAATCGGCCTAGCGGGAGCTAATGAGCAGTTCTTC	CASSLIGLAGANEQFF
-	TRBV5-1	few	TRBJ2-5	TGCGCCAGCAGCTTGGGTAACCAAGAGACCCAGTACTTC	CASSLGNQETQYF
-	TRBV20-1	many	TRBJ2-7	TGCAGTGCTCTAAGGGGGGCTTACGAGCAGTACTTC	CSALRGAYEQYF
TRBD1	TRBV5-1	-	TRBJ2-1	TGCGCCAGCAGCACCGGGACAGGAAATTACAATGAGCAGTTCTTC	CASSTGTGNYNEQFF
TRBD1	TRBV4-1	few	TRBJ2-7	TGCGCCAGCAGCCAAGGACAGGGGGGGATCTACGAGCAGTACTTC	CASSQGQGGIYEQYF
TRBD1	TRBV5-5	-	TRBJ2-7	TGTGCCAGCAGCTTGGGGCAGGGGGCCGACGAGCAGTACTTC	CASSLGQGADEQYF
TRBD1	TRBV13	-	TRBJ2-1	TGTGCCAGCAGCACGCGAAAAGAGGGGGCCCGCGGCAATGAGCAGTTCTTC	CASSTRKEGARGNEQFF
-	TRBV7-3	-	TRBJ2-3	TGTGCCAGCAGCTTAGGCGAGGGCACAGATACGCAGTATTTT	CASSLGEGTDTQYF
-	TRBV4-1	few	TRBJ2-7	TGCGCCAGCAGCCAAGAGGTCGGGAGTCAACGGGAGCAGTACTTC	CASSQEVGSQREQYF
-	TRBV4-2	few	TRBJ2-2	TGTGCCAGCAGCCAAGATACTCCCTCAACCGGGGAGCTGTTTTTT	CASSQDTPSTGELFF
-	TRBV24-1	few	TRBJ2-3	TGTGCCACCGGCACTAGTTTGGGGGATACGCAGTATTTT	CATGTSLGDTQYF
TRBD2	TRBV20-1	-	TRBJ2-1	TGCAGTGCTAGAGATCTAGCGGGAGTTGGGGATGAGCAGTTCTTC	CSARDLAGVGDEQFF
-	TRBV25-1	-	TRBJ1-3	TGTGCCAGCAGTGATAGGACAGCCGACTCTGGAAACACCATATATTTT	CASSDRTADSGNTIYF
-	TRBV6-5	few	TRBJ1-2	TGTGCCAGCAGTTACTCGAGCCTAGCGCGGGGATACACCTTC	CASSYSSLARGYTF
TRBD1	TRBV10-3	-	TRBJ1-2	TGTGCCATCAGTGAGAACAGGGGATATGGCTACACCTTC	CAISENRGYGYTF
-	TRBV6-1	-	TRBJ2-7	TGTGCCAGCAGGACCCAAATGGGAGTCGAATACGAGCAGTACTTC	CASRTQMGVEYEQYF
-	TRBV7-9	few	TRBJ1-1	TGTGCCAGCAGCTGGGACACTGAAGCTTTCTTT	CASSWDTEAFF
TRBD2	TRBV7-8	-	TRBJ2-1	TGTGCCAGCAGCTCCCCAGCCTGGAGCGGGAGTAGCGATGAGCAGTTCTTC	CASSSPAWSGSSDEQFF
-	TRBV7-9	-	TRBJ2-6	TGTGCCAGCAGCTTATGGTCTGGGGCCAACGTCCTGACTTTC	CASSLWSGANVLTF
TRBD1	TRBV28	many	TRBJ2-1	TGTGCCAGCAGTTTCGACAGGGGACGGTCCTACAATGAGCAGTTCTTC	CASSFDRGRSYNEQFF